This entry is about one T cell receptor (beta chain). What it binds is not known. This entry belongs to a study of T cell responses to AZD1222 COVID-19 vaccine. Notes on the study in general: Recipients of AZD1222 seropositive at baseline numbered only 5 or 6. Nearly half of spike-specific TCRs reportedly go after variant regions that carry no mutations. Repertoires were obtained solely post-peak T cell response.

Clones were read by immunoSEQ multiplex PCR, and TCRdb kept only the in-frame ones, dropping some. This table has more than 80,000 clones, approximately 83% appearing once. The CDR3 is 14 amino acids. The ends were cut back, 8 bases at V and 0 bases at J, with 12 bases in the middle. Sequences were derived from peripheral blood, sampled 28 days after the second AZD1222 dose. The J gene is TRBJ2-3, the V gene TRBV23-1, with D perhaps matching TRBD1 or TRBD2 (5 bases each). TRBV23-1 is filed as an ORF, its function uncertain. This sequence originates from an adult who received the AZD1222 COVID-19 vaccine. DNA of the CDR3: TGCGCCAGCGAGGGGATCGGAAGCACAGATACGCAGTATTTT. Translating it yields CASEGIGSTDTQYF.